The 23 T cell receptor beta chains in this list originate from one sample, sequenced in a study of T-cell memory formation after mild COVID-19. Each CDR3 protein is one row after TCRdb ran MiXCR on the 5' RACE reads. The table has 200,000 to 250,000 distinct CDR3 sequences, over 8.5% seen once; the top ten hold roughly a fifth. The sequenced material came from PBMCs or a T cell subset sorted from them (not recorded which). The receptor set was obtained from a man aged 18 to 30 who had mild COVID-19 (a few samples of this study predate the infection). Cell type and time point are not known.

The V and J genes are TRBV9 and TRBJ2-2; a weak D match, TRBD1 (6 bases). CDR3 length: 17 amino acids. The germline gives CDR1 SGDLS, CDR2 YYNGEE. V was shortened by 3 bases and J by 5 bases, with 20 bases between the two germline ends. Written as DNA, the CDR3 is TGTGCCAGCAGCGCAGCGACAGGAGAGAGGGGAACCGGGGAGCTGTTTTTT. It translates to CASSAATGERGTGELFF.

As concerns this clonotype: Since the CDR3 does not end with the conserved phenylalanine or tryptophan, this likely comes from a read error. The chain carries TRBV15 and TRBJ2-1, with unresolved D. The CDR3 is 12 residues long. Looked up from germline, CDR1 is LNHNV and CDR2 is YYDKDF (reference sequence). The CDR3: CATSRRHNEQFL. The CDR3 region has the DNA TGTGCAACCAGCAGACGGCACAATGAGCAGTTCTTA.

CDR3 loop: CASSQAGAGNYGYTF. The CDR3 nucleotides read TGCGCCAGCAGCCAAGCCGGGGCGGGAAACTATGGCTACACCTTC. The rearrangement links TRBV4-1 to TRBJ1-2; perhaps TRBD1 as D (5 bases). This CDR3 region has 15 residues. The V gene lost 1 base and the J gene lost 2 bases, with 11 bases spanning the gap. Per germline, CDR1 MGHRA and CDR2 YSYEKL.

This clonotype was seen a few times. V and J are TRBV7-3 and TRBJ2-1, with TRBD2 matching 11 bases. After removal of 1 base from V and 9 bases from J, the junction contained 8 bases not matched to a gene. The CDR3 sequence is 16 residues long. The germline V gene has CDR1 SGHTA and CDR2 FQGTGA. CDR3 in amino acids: CASSLMVAGGLSEQFF. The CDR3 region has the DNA TGTGCCAGCAGCTTAATGGTAGCGGGGGGGCTAAGTGAGCAGTTCTTC. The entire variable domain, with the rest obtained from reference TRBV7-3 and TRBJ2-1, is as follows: GAGVSQTPSNKVTEKGKYVELRCDPISGHTALYWYRQSLGQGPEFLIYFQGTGAADDSGLPNDRFFAVRPEGSVSTLKIQRTERGDSAVYLCASSLMVAGGLSEQFFGPGTRLTVL.

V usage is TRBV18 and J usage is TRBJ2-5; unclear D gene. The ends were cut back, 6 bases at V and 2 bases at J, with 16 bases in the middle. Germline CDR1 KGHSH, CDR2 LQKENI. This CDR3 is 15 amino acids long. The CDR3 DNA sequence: TGTGCCAGCTCTCCTTCGCTAGAGATACAAGAGACCCAGTACTTC. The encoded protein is CASSPSLEIQETQYF. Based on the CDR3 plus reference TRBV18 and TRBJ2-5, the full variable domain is NAGVMQNPRHLVRRRGQEARLRCSPMKGHSHVYWYRQLPEEGLKFMVYLQKENIIDESGMPKERFSAEFPKEGPSILRIQQVVRGDSAAYFCASSPSLEIQETQYFGPGTRLLVL.

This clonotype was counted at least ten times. As DNA, the CDR3 is TGTGCCAGCAGTCCGAAGGAGACAGGGCACTATGGCTACACCTTC. Protein: CASSPKETGHYGYTF. This chain connects TRBV6-2 or TRBV6-3 to TRBJ1-2; TRBD1 agrees at 7 bases. V lost 5 bases, J lost 3 bases, and 9 bases stayed unmatched. CDR1 is MNHEY and CDR2 is SVGEGT in the germline V gene. The CDR3 loop spans 15 amino acids.

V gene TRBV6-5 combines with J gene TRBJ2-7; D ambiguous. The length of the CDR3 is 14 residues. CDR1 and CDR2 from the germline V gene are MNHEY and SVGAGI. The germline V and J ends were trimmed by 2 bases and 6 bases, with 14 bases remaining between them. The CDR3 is CASSYKPGPSEQYV. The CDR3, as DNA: TGTGCCAGCAGTTACAAGCCCGGCCCCTCCGAGCAGTACGTC.

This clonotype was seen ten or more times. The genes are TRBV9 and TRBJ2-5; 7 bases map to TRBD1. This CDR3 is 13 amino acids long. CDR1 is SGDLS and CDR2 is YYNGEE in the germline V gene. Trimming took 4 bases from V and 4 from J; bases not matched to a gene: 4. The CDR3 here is CASSPRQGETQYF. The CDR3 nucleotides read TGTGCCAGCAGCCCACGACAGGGAGAGACCCAGTACTTC.

The CDR3 DNA reads as TGTGCCAGCAGCCAAGACCGGGCGCCAGGGACCCAGTACTTC. Translated, it gives CASSQDRAPGTQYF. The chain uses TRBV3-1 and TRBJ2-5, with D unresolved. CDR1 and CDR2 from the germline V gene are LGHDT and YNNKEL (reference sequence). The CDR3 is 14 residues long. Trimming pared 0 bases from V and 7 bases from J, leaving 12 bases between.

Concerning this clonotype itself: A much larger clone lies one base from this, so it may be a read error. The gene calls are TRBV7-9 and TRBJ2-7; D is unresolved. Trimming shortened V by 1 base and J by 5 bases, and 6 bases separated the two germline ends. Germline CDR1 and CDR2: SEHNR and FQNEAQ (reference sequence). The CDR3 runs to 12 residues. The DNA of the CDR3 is TGTGCCAGCAGCTTAGACTGGCACGAGCAGTACTTC. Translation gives CASSLDWHEQYF.

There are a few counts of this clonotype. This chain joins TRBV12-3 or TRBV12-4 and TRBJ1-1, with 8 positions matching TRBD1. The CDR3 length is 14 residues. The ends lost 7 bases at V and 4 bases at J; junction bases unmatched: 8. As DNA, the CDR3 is TGTGCCAGCATTTCAGGGGGCGGGAGCACTGAAGCTTTCTTT. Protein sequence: CASISGGGSTEAFF.

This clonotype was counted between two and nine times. CDR3 amino acids: CSVKRGSGDGYTF. For the CDR3, the DNA is TGCAGCGTTAAGAGGGGATCAGGGGATGGCTACACCTTC. The genes are TRBV29-1 and TRBJ1-2, with D perhaps TRBD1 (6 bases). V was trimmed by 5 bases and J by 6 bases, leaving 16 bases between them. The CDR3 sequence is 13 residues long. Germline CDR1 and CDR2: SQVTM and ANQGSEA.

CDR3 nucleotide sequence: TGTGCCAGTAGTATCGGTTGGGGGGCGAGCCACGAGCAGTACTTC. Protein: CASSIGWGASHEQYF. This chain links TRBV19 with TRBJ2-7, with D perhaps matching TRBD1 or TRBD2 (6 bases each). Germline V gene data show CDR1 as LNHDA and CDR2 as SQIVND (reference sequence). Trimming took off 3 bases at V and 5 bases at J, with 17 bases between the two ends. There are 15 residues in the CDR3.

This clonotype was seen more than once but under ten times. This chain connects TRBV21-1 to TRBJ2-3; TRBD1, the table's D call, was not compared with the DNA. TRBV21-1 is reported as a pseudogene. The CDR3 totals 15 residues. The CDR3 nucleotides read TGTGCCAGCAGTTGTAGAGGGGGCGGCACAGATACGCAGTATTTT. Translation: CASSCRGGGTDTQYF.

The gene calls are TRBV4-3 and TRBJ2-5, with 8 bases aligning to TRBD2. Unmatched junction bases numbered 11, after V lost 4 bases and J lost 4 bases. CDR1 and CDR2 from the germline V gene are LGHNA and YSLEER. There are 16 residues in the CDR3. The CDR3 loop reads CASSRERYLAGETQYF. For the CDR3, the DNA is TGCGCCAGCAGCCGAGAGAGGTACCTAGCGGGAGAGACCCAGTACTTC.

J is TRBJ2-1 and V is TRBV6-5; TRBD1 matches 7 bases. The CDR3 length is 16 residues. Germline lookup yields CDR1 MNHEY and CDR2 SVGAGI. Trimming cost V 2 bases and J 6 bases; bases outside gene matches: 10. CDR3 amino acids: CASSYGPGGWGNEQFF. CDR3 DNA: TGTGCCAGCAGTTACGGGCCAGGGGGATGGGGCAATGAGCAGTTCTTC.

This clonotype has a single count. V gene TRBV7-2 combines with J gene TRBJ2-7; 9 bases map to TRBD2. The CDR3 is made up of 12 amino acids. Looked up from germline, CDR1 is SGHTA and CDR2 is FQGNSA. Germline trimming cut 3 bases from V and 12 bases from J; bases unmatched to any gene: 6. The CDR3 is CASSLVGTSSYF. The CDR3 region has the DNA TGTGCCAGCAGCTTGGTCGGGACTAGCTCGTACTTC.

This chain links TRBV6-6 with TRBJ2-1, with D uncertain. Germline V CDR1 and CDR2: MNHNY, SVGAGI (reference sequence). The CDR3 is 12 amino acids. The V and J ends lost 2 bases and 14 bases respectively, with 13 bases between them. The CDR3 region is CASSYRAAVEFF. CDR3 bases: TGTGCCAGCAGTTACAGGGCGGCAGTGGAGTTCTTC.

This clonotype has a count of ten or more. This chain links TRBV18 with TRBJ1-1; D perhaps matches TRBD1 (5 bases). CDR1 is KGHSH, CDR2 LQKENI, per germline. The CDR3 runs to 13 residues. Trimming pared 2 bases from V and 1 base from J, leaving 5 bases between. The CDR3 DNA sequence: TGTGCCAGCTCACCAGGGGCGAACACTGAAGCTTTCTTT. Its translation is CASSPGANTEAFF.

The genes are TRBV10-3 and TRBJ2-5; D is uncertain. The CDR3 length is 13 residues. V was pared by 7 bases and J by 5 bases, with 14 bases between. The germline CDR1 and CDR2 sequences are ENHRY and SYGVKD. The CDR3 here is CAIMIDTGETQYF. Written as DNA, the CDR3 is TGTGCCATCATGATAGACACCGGTGAGACCCAGTACTTC.

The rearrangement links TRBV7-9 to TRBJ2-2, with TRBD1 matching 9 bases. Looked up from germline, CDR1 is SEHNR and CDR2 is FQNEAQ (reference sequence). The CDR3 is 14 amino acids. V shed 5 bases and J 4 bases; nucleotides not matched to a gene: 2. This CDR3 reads CASSDRGITGELFF. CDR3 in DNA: TGTGCCAGCAGCGACAGGGGGATCACCGGGGAGCTGTTTTTT. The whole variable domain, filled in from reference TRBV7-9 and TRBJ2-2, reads DTGVSQNPRHKITKRGQNVTFRCDPISEHNRLYWYRQTLGQGPEFLTYFQNEAQLEKSRLLSDRFSAERPKGSFSTLEIQRTEQGDSAMYLCASSDRGITGELFFGEGSRLTVL.

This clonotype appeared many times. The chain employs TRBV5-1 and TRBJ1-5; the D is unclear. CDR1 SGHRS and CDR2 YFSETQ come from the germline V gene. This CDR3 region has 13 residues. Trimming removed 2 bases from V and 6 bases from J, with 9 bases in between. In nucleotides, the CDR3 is TGCGCCAGCAGCTTATCGGGAACTCAGCCCCAGCATTTT. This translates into CASSLSGTQPQHF. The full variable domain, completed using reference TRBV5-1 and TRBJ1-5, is KAGVTQTPRYLIKTRGQQVTLSCSPISGHRSVSWYQQTPGQGLQFLFEYFSETQRNKGNFPGRFSGRQFSNSRSEMNVSTLELGDSALYLCASSLSGTQPQHFGDGTRLSIL.

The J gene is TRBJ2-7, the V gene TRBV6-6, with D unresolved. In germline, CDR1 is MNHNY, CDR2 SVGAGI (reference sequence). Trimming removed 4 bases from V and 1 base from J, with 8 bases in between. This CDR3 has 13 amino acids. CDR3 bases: TGTGCCAGCAGTTCGGCCGATTCCTACGAGCAGTACGTC. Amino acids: CASSSADSYEQYV.